This T cell receptor beta chain was sequenced in a study of identical twins. Comment on this clonotype: Its target is not known.

Study conclusions and caveats: Recombination models fit unrelated individuals' TCR alpha sharing but underestimated twins'. Twins showed weaker excess sharing in their beta out-of-frame sequences.

It was template switching that added a universal primer site, and there were unique molecular identifiers on the cDNA. TCRdb itself ran the 5' RACE reads through MiXCR, one entry per CDR3 protein. The sample comprises 500,000 or so distinct CDR3 sequences, 13% to 15% of which are singletons, and around 0.48% rests with the top ten. This sample was also put to use in a study of yellow fever vaccine responses in identical twins.

The clonotype originates from a woman aged 18-29 years in good health. The source material was CD4+ T cells sorted from blood.

CDR3 sequence (DNA): TGCGCCAGCAGCTCTGACAGGGTGAACACTGAAGCTTTCTTT. Encoded protein: CASSSDRVNTEAFF. V gene TRBV5-1 combines with J gene TRBJ1-1, with TRBD1 identical over 7 bases. Looked up from germline, CDR1 is SGHRS and CDR2 is YFSETQ. Trimming took 3 bases from V and 0 from J; bases not matched to a gene: 2. The CDR3 extends over 14 amino acids.